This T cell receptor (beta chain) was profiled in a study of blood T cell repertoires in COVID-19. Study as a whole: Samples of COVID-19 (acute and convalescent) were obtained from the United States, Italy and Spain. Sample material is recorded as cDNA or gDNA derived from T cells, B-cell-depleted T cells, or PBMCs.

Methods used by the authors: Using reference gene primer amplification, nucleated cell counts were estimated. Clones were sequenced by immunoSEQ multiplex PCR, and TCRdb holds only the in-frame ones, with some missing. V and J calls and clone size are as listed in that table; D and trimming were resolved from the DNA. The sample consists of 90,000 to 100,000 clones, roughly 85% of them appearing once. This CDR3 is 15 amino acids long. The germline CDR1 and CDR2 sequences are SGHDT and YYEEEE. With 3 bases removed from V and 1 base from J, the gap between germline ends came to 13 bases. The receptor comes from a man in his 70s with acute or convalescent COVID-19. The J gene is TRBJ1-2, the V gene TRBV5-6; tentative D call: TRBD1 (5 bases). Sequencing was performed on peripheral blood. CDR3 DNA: TGTGCCAGCAGCTCGACAGTTGCCTTTAACTATGGCTACACCTTC. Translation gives CASSSTVAFNYGYTF.